This T cell receptor (beta chain) originates from a study of early T cells in non-severe SARS-CoV-2 infection. Regarding the study as a whole: There was a bias toward anti-spike CD8 responses in VDJdb matching, which missed private and CD4 specificities.

Trimming took off 5 bases at V and 1 base at J, with 12 bases between the two ends. The CDR3 runs to 15 residues. Germline V gene lookup returns CDR1 MNHEY and CDR2 SMNVEV (reference sequence). The TCR library protocol attached unique molecular identifiers to the individual cDNA molecules. MiXCR, run by TCRdb on the 5' RACE reads, gives a single entry per CDR3 protein. This sample carries fewer than 60,000 distinct CDR3 sequences, less than 9.5% of them seen once, and the ten largest clones take 4.2%. This clonotype was counted many times. The target antigen is unknown. Input material: whole blood. This TCR derives from an adult who was a healthcare worker with PCR-confirmed SARS-CoV-2 infection or an uninfected control (not recorded which). This rearrangement joins TRBV27 to TRBJ1-3, with a possible D match to TRBD1 (5 bases). The CDR3 is CASSLGGYSGNTIYF. The CDR3 nucleotides are TGTGCCAGCAGTCTCGGGGGTTATTCTGGAAACACCATATATTTT.